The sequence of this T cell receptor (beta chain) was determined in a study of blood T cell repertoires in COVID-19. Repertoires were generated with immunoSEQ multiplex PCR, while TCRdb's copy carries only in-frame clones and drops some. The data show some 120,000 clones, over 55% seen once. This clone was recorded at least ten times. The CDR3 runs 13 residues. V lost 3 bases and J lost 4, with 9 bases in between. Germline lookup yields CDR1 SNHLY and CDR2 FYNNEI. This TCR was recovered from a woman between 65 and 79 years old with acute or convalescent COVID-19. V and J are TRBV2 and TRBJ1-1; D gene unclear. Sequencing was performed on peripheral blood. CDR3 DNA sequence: TGTGCCAGCAGTGACGAGGGTCTCACTGAAGCTTTCTTT. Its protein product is CASSDEGLTEAFF.